These T cell receptor beta chains were read from a single sample in a study of blood T cell repertoires in COVID-19. Data came from immunoSEQ multiplex PCR; TCRdb stores just in-frame clones and leaves some out. The sample records more than 95,000 clones, approximately 74% being singletons. Material: peripheral blood. The origin of the receptors is a man at least 80 years old with COVID-19, enrolled during active disease. CDR3s include the opening cysteine and the closing phenylalanine or tryptophan. D genes are given only for firm matches. Not all rows give a size; the values are once, few, many and, for expanded clones, a class.

V gene: TRBV19; clone size: -; J gene: TRBJ2-5; D gene: -; CDR3 protein: CASSIPGQPRDSYF; CDR3 DNA: TGTGCCAGTAGTATCCCCGGACAGCCAAGAGACTCCTACTTC
V gene: TRBV29-1; clone size: -; J gene: TRBJ1-1; D gene: -; CDR3 protein: CSVQGATNTEAFF; CDR3 DNA: TGCAGCGTTCAAGGGGCAACAAACACTGAAGCTTTCTTT
V gene: TRBV9; clone size: few; J gene: TRBJ2-5; D gene: TRBD2; CDR3 protein: CASSVGNVAGGAETQYF; CDR3 DNA: TGTGCCAGCAGCGTAGGGAACGTAGCGGGAGGGGCAGAGACCCAGTACTTC
V gene: TRBV7-9; clone size: few; J gene: TRBJ2-3; D gene: -; CDR3 protein: CASSPGEGGPKDTQYF; CDR3 DNA: TGTGCCAGCAGCCCGGGCGAAGGAGGGCCTAAAGATACGCAGTATTTT
V gene: TRBV9; clone size: -; J gene: TRBJ2-1; D gene: TRBD2; CDR3 protein: CANTRLAGWGNEQFF; CDR3 DNA: TGTGCCAACACCCGACTAGCGGGATGGGGCAATGAGCAGTTCTTC
V gene: TRBV5-4; clone size: -; J gene: TRBJ2-5; D gene: TRBD1; CDR3 protein: CASSLGTDIRQETQYF; CDR3 DNA: TGTGCCAGCAGTTTGGGGACAGACATCCGCCAGGAGACCCAGTACTTC
V gene: TRBV3-1/TRBV3-2; clone size: -; J gene: TRBJ2-7; D gene: -; CDR3 protein: CASSQGDAGQYF; CDR3 DNA: TGTGCCAGCAGCCAAGGAGACGCGGGGCAGTACTTC
V gene: TRBV11-3; clone size: -; J gene: TRBJ1-2; D gene: -; CDR3 protein: CASSPLGSGGYTF; CDR3 DNA: TGTGCCAGCAGCCCCCTTGGCTCCGGGGGCTACACCTTC
V gene: TRBV6-6; clone size: -; J gene: TRBJ2-3; D gene: TRBD1; CDR3 protein: CASTDRGSSDTQYF; CDR3 DNA: TGTGCCAGCACAGACAGGGGGTCTTCAGATACGCAGTATTTT
V gene: TRBV28; clone size: -; J gene: TRBJ1-5; D gene: TRBD1; CDR3 protein: CASRRTQGDQPQHF; CDR3 DNA: TGTGCCAGCAGGAGAACCCAGGGGGACCAGCCCCAGCATTTT
V gene: TRBV5-8; clone size: once; J gene: TRBJ1-1; D gene: TRBD1; CDR3 protein: CASSMTGSTEAFF; CDR3 DNA: TGTGCCAGCAGCATGACAGGGTCCACTGAAGCTTTCTTT
V gene: TRBV4-3; clone size: -; J gene: TRBJ2-2; D gene: -; CDR3 protein: CASRQSNANTGELFF; CDR3 DNA: TGCGCCAGTAGACAGTCCAACGCGAACACCGGGGAGCTGTTTTTT
V gene: TRBV6-5; clone size: -; J gene: TRBJ2-7; D gene: TRBD1; CDR3 protein: CASSYQTGVSSYEQYF; CDR3 DNA: TGTGCCAGCAGTTACCAAACAGGGGTTAGCTCCTACGAGCAGTACTTC
V gene: TRBV28; clone size: once; J gene: TRBJ2-7; D gene: TRBD2; CDR3 protein: CASRFEREVSYEQYF; CDR3 DNA: TGTGCCAGCCGATTCGAGCGGGAGGTTTCCTACGAGCAGTACTTC
V gene: TRBV14; clone size: -; J gene: TRBJ1-6; D gene: -; CDR3 protein: CASSRRADSPLHF; CDR3 DNA: TGTGCCAGCAGCCGCAGGGCGGATTCACCCCTCCACTTT
V gene: TRBV2; clone size: few; J gene: TRBJ1-2; D gene: -; CDR3 protein: CASSTVNYGYTF; CDR3 DNA: TGTGCCAGCAGTACAGTTAACTATGGCTACACCTTC